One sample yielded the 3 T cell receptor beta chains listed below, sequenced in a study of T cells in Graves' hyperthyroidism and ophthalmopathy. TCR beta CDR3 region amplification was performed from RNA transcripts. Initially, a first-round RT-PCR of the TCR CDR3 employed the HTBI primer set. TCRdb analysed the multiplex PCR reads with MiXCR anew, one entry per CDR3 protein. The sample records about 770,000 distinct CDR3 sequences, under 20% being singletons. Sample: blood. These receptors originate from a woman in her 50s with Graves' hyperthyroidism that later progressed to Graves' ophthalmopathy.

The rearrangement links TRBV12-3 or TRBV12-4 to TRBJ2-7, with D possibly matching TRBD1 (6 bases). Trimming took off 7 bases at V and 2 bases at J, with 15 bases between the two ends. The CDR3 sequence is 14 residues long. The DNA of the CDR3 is TGTGCCAGCACCCAAGGACAGAGAGCCTACGAGCAGTACTTC. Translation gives CASTQGQRAYEQYF.

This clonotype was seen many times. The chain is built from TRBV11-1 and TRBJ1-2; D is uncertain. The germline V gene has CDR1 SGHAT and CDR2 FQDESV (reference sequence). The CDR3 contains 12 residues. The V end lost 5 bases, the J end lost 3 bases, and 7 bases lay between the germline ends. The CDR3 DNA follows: TGTGCCAGCAGCCCCCGGGACTATGGCTACACCTTC. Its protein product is CASSPRDYGYTF. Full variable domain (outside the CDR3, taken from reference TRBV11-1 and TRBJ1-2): EAEVAQSPRYKITEKSQAVAFWCDPISGHATLYWYRQILGQGPELLVQFQDESVVDDSQLPKDRFSAERLKGVDSTLKIQPAELGDSAMYLCASSPRDYGYTFGSGTRLTVV.

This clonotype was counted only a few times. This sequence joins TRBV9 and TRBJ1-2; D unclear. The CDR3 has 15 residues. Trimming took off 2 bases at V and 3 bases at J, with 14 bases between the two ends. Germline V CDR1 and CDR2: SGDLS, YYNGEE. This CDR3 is CASSVGVGADYGYTF. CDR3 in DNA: TGTGCCAGCAGCGTTGGAGTGGGCGCGGACTATGGCTACACCTTC.